The TCR beta chain under discussion was sequenced for a study of control samples from healthy donors and cancer patients. Measured with immunoSEQ multiplex PCR; TCRdb has only the in-frame clones, and not every one. Counted here are some 150,000 clones, around 94% occurring once; the ten biggest clones make up around 13%. The CDR3 has 15 amino acids. Trimming at V came to 0 bases and at J to 5 bases, leaving 7 bases not matched to a gene. CDR1 and CDR2 from the germline V gene are SGDLS and YYNGEE. This TCR was recovered from a man in his sixties with colorectal cancer. This chain links TRBV9 with TRBJ2-7; 8 positions agree with TRBD1. The sequenced sample was PBMCs. As DNA, the CDR3 is TGTGCCAGCAGCGTAGGAGGGACAGGCCGGCACGAGCAGTACTTC. Its translation is CASSVGGTGRHEQYF.